The T cell receptor (beta chain) under discussion was sequenced for a study of CD8+ T cells in alopecia areata. Germline lookup yields CDR1 GTSNPN and CDR2 SVGIG (reference sequence). V trimming: 4 bases; J trimming: 5 bases; junction bases outside the gene matches: 13. The CDR3 length is 16 residues. TCR sequencing used cDNA made by reverse transcription of extracted RNA. Clones were sequenced by immunoSEQ multiplex PCR, and TCRdb holds only the in-frame ones, with some missing. The table includes 140,000 to 150,000 clones, roughly 50% detected once. Treatment in this sample: oral pan-JAK inhibitor, 5-10 mg twice daily.

Here the sequenced sample was CD8+ T cells sorted from blood, taken at week 4, from a patient treated with tofacitinib. J is TRBJ2-3 and V is TRBV30; 9 bases match TRBD2. This receptor was identified in a human donor with alopecia areata. The CDR3 DNA sequence: TGTGCCTGGACCGCTTTAGCGGGGGCCGATCAAGATACGCAGTATTTT. It encodes CAWTALAGADQDTQYF.